This T cell receptor (beta chain) was observed in a study of cytomegalovirus exposure and HLA in healthy donors. Researchers ran the PCR with 60 Vbeta and 13 Jbeta primers. The protocol was immunoSEQ multiplex PCR, while the TCRdb copy is restricted to in-frame clones and leaves out a portion. The sample has around 100,000 clones, around 79% seen once. Healthy bone marrow donors made up the cohort. Study-wide findings and caveats: For most TCR sequences rarity was the rule, although some public TCRs occurred in many donors.

Worth noting for this clone: Its specificity is not known.

Sequencing was performed on PBMCs. This receptor was obtained from a woman aged 40 to 50 in good health and CMV-seronegative.

CDR3 amino acids: CASSIGNQETQYF. The CDR3 nucleotides read TGTGCCAGTAGTATAGGTAACCAAGAGACCCAGTACTTC. The chain has TRBV19 and TRBJ2-5, with D hard to call. The CDR3 spans 13 residues. The germline gives CDR1 LNHDA, CDR2 SQIVND (reference sequence). Trimming took 1 base from V and 0 from J, leaving 3 bases between them.